This is a list of T cell receptor beta chains from one sample in a study of blood T cell repertoires in COVID-19. Sequencing was performed with immunoSEQ multiplex PCR; in TCRdb, only in-frame clones are kept and a portion is missing. The sample holds approximately 220,000 clones, 80% to 90% seen once. The material sequenced was PBMCs or T cells enriched from blood (not recorded which). These receptors were collected from a woman in her 40s with acute COVID-19. The CDR3 runs from the conserved cysteine through the conserved F or W. D genes are given only for firm matches. Only some rows state a clone size, as once, few, many or a class for expanded clones.

cdr3_aa,cdr3_nt,j_call,clone_size,v_call,d_call
CASSLGLAELYEQYF,TGCGCCAGCAGCTTGGGACTAGCGGAGCTCTACGAGCAGTACTTC,TRBJ2-7,NA,TRBV5-1,TRBD2
CASSLALGQNTEAFF,TGTGCCAGCAGCTTGGCCCTCGGACAGAACACTGAAGCTTTCTTT,TRBJ1-1,NA,TRBV5-4,NA
CASSLGWGVGNTIYF,TGCGCCAGCAGCTTGGGTTGGGGAGTTGGAAACACCATATATTTT,TRBJ1-3,NA,TRBV5-1,NA
CASSLAPPAGGNEQYF,TGCGCCAGCAGCTTGGCCCCACCCGCAGGGGGCAACGAGCAGTACTTC,TRBJ2-7,NA,TRBV5-1,TRBD1
CASSLGVGGDYNEQFF,TGTGCCAGCAGCTTAGGTGTGGGGGGGGATTACAATGAGCAGTTCTTC,TRBJ2-1,NA,TRBV7-7,TRBD2
CASSDGTRGMEQYF,TGTGCCAGCAGCGACGGGACTAGGGGTATGGAGCAGTACTTC,TRBJ2-7,once,TRBV5-6,TRBD2
CASSLTGPNQPQHF,TGTGCCAGCAGTTTGACAGGGCCCAATCAGCCCCAGCATTTT,TRBJ1-5,NA,TRBV28,TRBD1
CASSLGTPGQGVHEQFF,TGTGCCAGCAGCTTAGGAACCCCGGGACAGGGCGTTCATGAGCAGTTCTTC,TRBJ2-1,NA,TRBV11-2,TRBD1
CATKWGGTEAFF,TGTGCCACCAAATGGGGGGGCACTGAAGCTTTCTTT,TRBJ1-1,NA,TRBV12-3/TRBV12-4,NA
CASSPGASGGKETQYF,TGTGCCAGCAGCCCGGGGGCTAGCGGGGGTAAAGAGACCCAGTACTTC,TRBJ2-5,NA,TRBV4-2,TRBD2
CASSLTQGPTGELFF,TGTGCCAGCAGTTTAACCCAGGGCCCCACCGGGGAGCTGTTTTTT,TRBJ2-2,NA,TRBV6-2/TRBV6-3,NA
CASSPSPWGGLETQYF,TGTGCCAGCAGCCCCTCACCGTGGGGGGGCTTGGAGACCCAGTACTTC,TRBJ2-5,NA,TRBV11-3,NA
CASSSQGISEQYF,TGCGCCAGCAGCTCTCAGGGGATCTCCGAGCAGTACTTC,TRBJ2-7,NA,TRBV5-1,NA
CASMSSGNTEAFF,TGTGCCAGCATGAGCTCTGGGAACACTGAAGCTTTCTTT,TRBJ1-1,once,TRBV3-1/TRBV3-2,NA
CASSKGGKVEGQFF,TGTGCCAGCAGCAAAGGAGGAAAGGTGGAGGGGCAGTTCTTC,TRBJ2-1,few,TRBV21-1,NA
CASSSQGTSGRVSAEQYF,TGTGCCAGCAGTTCCCAAGGGACTAGCGGGAGAGTGTCGGCCGAGCAGTACTTC,TRBJ2-7,NA,TRBV28,TRBD2
CASSLGATGNQPQHF,TGTGCCAGCAGCTTAGGGGCGACAGGCAATCAGCCCCAGCATTTT,TRBJ1-5,NA,TRBV7-8,NA
CASSSYTGTSYGRYNEQFF,TGTGCCAGCAGCTCTTACACCGGGACTAGTTATGGGAGGTACAATGAGCAGTTCTTC,TRBJ2-1,once,TRBV5-6,TRBD2
CASSLRTGVSYEQYF,TGTGCCAGCAGCTTAAGAACAGGCGTATCCTACGAGCAGTACTTC,TRBJ2-7,NA,TRBV7-9,NA
CASSLRQGTKNIQYF,TGTGCCAGCAGTCTGAGACAGGGTACCAAAAACATTCAGTACTTC,TRBJ2-4,NA,TRBV7-2,TRBD1
CASSPLDRGLEQYF,TGTGCCAGCTCACCACTGGACAGGGGGCTTGAGCAGTACTTC,TRBJ2-7,NA,TRBV18,TRBD1
CASSQDETSGYRAQYF,TGCGCCAGCAGCCAAGATGAAACTAGCGGTTATAGGGCCCAGTACTTC,TRBJ2-5,once,TRBV4-1,TRBD2
CASSFSQGHYEQYF,TGTGCCAGCAGCTTTTCCCAGGGACACTACGAGCAGTACTTC,TRBJ2-7,NA,TRBV5-4,NA
CASSPGLRGQGAKNIQYF,TGTGCCAGCAGCCCGGGACTGCGGGGCCAGGGAGCCAAAAACATTCAGTACTTC,TRBJ2-4,NA,TRBV11-2,NA
CASSPGVLSGNTIYF,TGTGCCAGCTCACCAGGAGTCCTCTCTGGAAACACCATATATTTT,TRBJ1-3,NA,TRBV18,NA
CASSLPRVYEQFF,TGTGCCAGCAGTTTACCCAGGGTATATGAGCAGTTCTTC,TRBJ2-1,NA,TRBV6-2/TRBV6-3,NA
CASSSLRLADPYEQYF,TGTGCCAGCAGCTCACTTCGACTAGCGGACCCCTACGAGCAGTACTTC,TRBJ2-7,NA,TRBV5-8,TRBD2